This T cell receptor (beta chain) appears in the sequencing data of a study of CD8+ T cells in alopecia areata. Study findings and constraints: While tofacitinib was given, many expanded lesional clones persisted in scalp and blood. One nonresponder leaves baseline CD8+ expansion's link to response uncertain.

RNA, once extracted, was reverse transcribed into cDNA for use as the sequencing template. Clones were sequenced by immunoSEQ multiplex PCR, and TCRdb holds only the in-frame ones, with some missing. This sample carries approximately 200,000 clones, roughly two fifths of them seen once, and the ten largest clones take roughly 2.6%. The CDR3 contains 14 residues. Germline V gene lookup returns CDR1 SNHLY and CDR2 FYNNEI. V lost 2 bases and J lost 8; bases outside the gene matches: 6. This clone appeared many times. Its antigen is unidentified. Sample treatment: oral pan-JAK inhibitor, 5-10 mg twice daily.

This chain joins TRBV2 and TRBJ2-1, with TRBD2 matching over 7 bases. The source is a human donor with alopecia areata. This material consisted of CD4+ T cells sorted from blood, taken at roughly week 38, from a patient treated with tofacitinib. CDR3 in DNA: TGTGCCAGCAGTGAATCCCTGGGACTATATGAGCAGTTCTTC. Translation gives CASSESLGLYEQFF.